This note documents a single T cell receptor (beta chain) sequence. This record belongs to a study of blood T cell repertoires in COVID-19. Turning to the study itself: Spain, Italy and the United States supplied samples that represented acute and convalescent COVID-19.

Clones were sequenced by immunoSEQ multiplex PCR, and TCRdb holds only the in-frame ones, with some missing. The repertoire includes 300,000 to 350,000 clones, roughly 90% of them detected once, and roughly 7.3% sits in the top ten. Trimming pared 7 bases from V and 1 base from J, leaving 11 bases between. Germline values: CDR1 MDHEN, CDR2 SYDVKM. The CDR3 is made up of 13 amino acids. Sequencing was done on a sample of peripheral blood. This TCR was recovered from a woman aged 25 to 39 with COVID-19, enrolled during active disease. This rearrangement joins TRBV28 to TRBJ2-7; D might be TRBD1 (6 bases). CDR3 amino acids: CASNLDRSYEQYF. The DNA of the CDR3 is TGTGCCAGCAACTTGGACAGATCCTACGAGCAGTACTTC.